This passage covers 2 T cell receptor beta chains from one sample sequenced in a study of blood T cells in healthy people across ages. It was with a sample-barcoded 5' primer and a J-beta primer mix that a second PCR of about 7 to 12 cycles was run. MiXCR was run by TCRdb on the 5' RACE reads, yielding one entry per CDR3 protein. The table lists about 1.7 million distinct CDR3 sequences, 28% of them singletons. The sample consisted of blood. The receptors originated from a woman aged 30 to 39 in good health.

As to this clonotype: A clone one base away is much larger, so this may be a read error. The V and J genes are TRBV6-6 and TRBJ1-6, with 11 bases matching TRBD1. CDR1 is MNHNY and CDR2 is SVGAGI in the germline V gene (reference sequence). The CDR3 has 14 amino acids. The DNA of the CDR3 is TGTGCCAGCAGCCGGGACAGGGGGAATTCACCCCCCCACTTT. Protein: CASSRDRGNSPPHF.

This clonotype was counted at least ten times. V usage is TRBV15 and J usage is TRBJ1-2, with D uncertain. Germline V gene data show CDR1 as LNHNV and CDR2 as YYDKDF (reference sequence). The CDR3 loop spans 13 amino acids. Deletions cut 1 base from V and 8 bases from J, with 11 bases between. CDR3 sequence: CATSRGGLVGYTF. Here the CDR3 DNA reads TGTGCCACCAGCAGAGGAGGGTTAGTCGGCTACACCTTC.